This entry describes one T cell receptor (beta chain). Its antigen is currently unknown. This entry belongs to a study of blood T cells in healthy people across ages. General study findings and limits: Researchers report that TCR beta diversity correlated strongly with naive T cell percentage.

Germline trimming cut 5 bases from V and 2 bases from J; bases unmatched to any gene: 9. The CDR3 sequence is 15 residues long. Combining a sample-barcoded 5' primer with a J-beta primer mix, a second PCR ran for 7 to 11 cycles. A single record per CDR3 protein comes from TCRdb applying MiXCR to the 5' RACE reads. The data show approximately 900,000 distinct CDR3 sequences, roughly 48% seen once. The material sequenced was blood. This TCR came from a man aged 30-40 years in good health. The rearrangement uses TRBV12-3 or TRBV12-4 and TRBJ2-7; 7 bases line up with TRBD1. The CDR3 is CASSPPAGGTYEQYF. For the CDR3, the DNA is TGTGCCAGCAGTCCCCCGGCAGGGGGAACCTACGAGCAGTACTTC.